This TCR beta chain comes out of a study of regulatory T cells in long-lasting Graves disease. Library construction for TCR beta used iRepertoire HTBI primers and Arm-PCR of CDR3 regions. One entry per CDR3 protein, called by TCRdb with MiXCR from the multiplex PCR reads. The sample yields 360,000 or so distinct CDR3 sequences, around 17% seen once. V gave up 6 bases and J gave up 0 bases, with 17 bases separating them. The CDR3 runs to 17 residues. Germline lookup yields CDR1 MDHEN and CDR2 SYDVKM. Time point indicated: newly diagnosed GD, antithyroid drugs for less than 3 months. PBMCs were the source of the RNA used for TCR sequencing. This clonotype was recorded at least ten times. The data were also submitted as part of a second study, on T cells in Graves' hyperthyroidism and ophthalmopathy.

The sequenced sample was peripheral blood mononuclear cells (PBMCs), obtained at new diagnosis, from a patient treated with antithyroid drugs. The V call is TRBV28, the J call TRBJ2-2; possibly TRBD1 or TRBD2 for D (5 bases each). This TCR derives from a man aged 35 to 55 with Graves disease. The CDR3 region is CASSGFIRGANTGELFF. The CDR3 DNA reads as TGTGCCAGCAGCGGCTTTATTAGGGGAGCGAACACCGGGGAGCTGTTTTTT.